Presented here are 28 T cell receptor beta chains from one specimen sequenced in a study of shared clonotypes between healthy human individuals (dated by TCRdb to the early 2020s). The protocol used for the library was the immunoSEQ multiplex PCR assay. As stored in TCRdb, this immuneACCESS dataset retains in-frame rearrangements with V and J assigned. A fraction of the clones does not appear; measured against another copy, unresolved V genes explain less than half of the discrepancy, and the remainder lacks a known reason. This sample holds about 2 million clones; about 95% were observed only once. The top ten clonotypes cover roughly 1.1% of the sample. CD8 naive samples consisted of CD45RO-negative cells that were positively selected for CCR7, yielding a CD45RA+CCR7+ population without TemRA cells. The sequenced material came from naive CD8+ T cells sorted from blood. Taken with the paper, the label for cell subset or site translates to: CD45RA+CCR7+. These receptors originate from a man aged 18 to 35 in good health.

This chain connects TRBV4-2 to TRBJ2-3; D is perhaps TRBD2 (5 bases). CDR1 LGHNA and CDR2 YNFKEQ come from the germline V gene. The CDR3 consists of 14 residues. V gave up 0 bases and J gave up 9 bases, with 13 bases separating them. CDR3 DNA: TGTGCCAGCAGCCAAGATGGTAGCGTAATGACGCAGTATTTT. Translation: CASSQDGSVMTQYF.

V and J are TRBV28 and TRBJ2-7; 7 nucleotides line up with TRBD1. J lost 1 base, V lost 3 bases, and 3 bases had no gene match. Germline V gives CDR1 MDHEN, CDR2 SYDVKM. The CDR3 has 14 residues. CDR3 nucleotide sequence: TGTGCCAGCAGTTTGAGGACAGGATCCTACGAGCAGTACTTC. This codes for CASSLRTGSYEQYF.

V usage is TRBV2 and J usage is TRBJ1-1; the match to TRBD1 covers 8 bases. Losses at the gene ends were 7 bases for V and 7 bases for J; bases not matched to a gene: 5. Germline V gene lookup returns CDR1 SNHLY and CDR2 FYNNEI. The CDR3 length is 12 residues. CDR3: CASIQGEGEAFF. CDR3 in DNA: TGTGCCAGCATACAGGGGGAGGGTGAAGCTTTCTTT.

The DNA of the CDR3 is TGTGCCAGCAGCTCCTTTACCCTGAATGAGCAGTTCTTC. It is translated as CASSSFTLNEQFF. The V gene is TRBV6-1, the J gene TRBJ2-1; D unclear. This CDR3 is 13 amino acids long. V was clipped by 6 bases and J by 7 bases, with 13 bases between them. Germline V CDR1 and CDR2: MNHNS, SASEGT.

The chain carries TRBV7-9 and TRBJ2-4, with 8 bases lining up with TRBD2. Germline-derived CDR1 and CDR2 are SEHNR and FQNEAQ (reference sequence). This CDR3 region has 14 residues. V lost 5 bases, J lost 8 bases, and 8 bases stayed unmatched. CDR3 protein: CASSPRLAKDIQYF. CDR3 nucleotides: TGTGCCAGCAGCCCCCGACTAGCGAAGGACATTCAGTACTTC.

The chain has TRBV9 and TRBJ1-1; unclear D gene. The CDR3 is 14 residues long. Between the trimmed V and J ends, which lost 0 bases and 3 bases, there was a span of 9 bases. The germline V gene encodes CDR1 SGDLS and CDR2 YYNGEE. The CDR3 nucleotides are TGTGCCAGCAGCGTAGGCAGTTCGGACACTGAAGCTTTCTTT. Translating gives CASSVGSSDTEAFF. Full variable domain (remainder filled in from reference TRBV9 and TRBJ1-1): DSGVTQTPKHLITATGQRVTLRCSPRSGDLSVYWYQQSLDQGLQFLIQYYNGEERAKGNILERFSAQQFPDLHSELNLSSLELGDSALYFCASSVGSSDTEAFFGQGTRLTVV.

This clone was seen once. The chain uses TRBV4-1 and TRBJ2-7; no clear D gene. The germline CDR1 and CDR2 sequences are MGHRA and YSYEKL. The CDR3 consists of 16 residues. Trimming left V 1 base short and J 3 bases short, with 16 bases between. CDR3: CASSQGSAVFHYEQYF. The DNA of the CDR3 is TGCGCCAGCAGCCAAGGGTCGGCGGTCTTTCACTACGAGCAGTACTTC.

The rearrangement joins TRBV5-6 to TRBJ2-1; the D gene is possibly TRBD2 (6 bases). Germline loops: CDR1 SGHDT, CDR2 YYEEEE. V lost 1 base to trimming and J lost 3 bases, with 11 bases between them. CDR3 length equals 15 residues. The DNA for the CDR3 is TGTGCCAGCAGCTTGAATAGCGGAATCTACAATGAGCAGTTCTTC. Amino acids: CASSLNSGIYNEQFF.

The chain employs TRBV19 and TRBJ2-3, with D perhaps matching TRBD2 (5 bases). Trimming stripped 8 bases from V and 4 bases from J, with 7 bases between. This CDR3 comprises 11 residues. CDR1 and CDR2 from the germline V gene are LNHDA and SQIVND (reference sequence). The CDR3 bases are TGTGCCAGTGAAGCGGCAGATACGCAGTATTTT. Its protein is CASEAADTQYF.

Here the CDR3 DNA reads TGTGCCAGCAGCTCGATATCCTCCTACGAGCAGTACTTC. Translating it yields CASSSISSYEQYF. V usage is TRBV11-2 and J usage is TRBJ2-7; D is undetermined. V was clipped by 4 bases and J by 0 bases, with 7 bases between them. The V gene's germline CDR1 is SGHAT and CDR2 FQNNGV. CDR3 length equals 13 residues.

The genes are TRBV5-4 and TRBJ2-3; 7 bases line up with TRBD1. The germline V gene has CDR1 SGHNT and CDR2 YYREEE (reference sequence). The CDR3 consists of 15 residues. With 6 bases clipped from V and 2 bases from J, the junction kept 9 bases outside the gene matches. The CDR3 is CASTLRGGDTDTQYF. The CDR3 region has the DNA TGTGCCAGCACCCTTAGAGGGGGCGACACAGATACGCAGTATTTT.

Note on this clone: Additional DNA sequences in this sample encode the identical CDR3. This rearrangement joins TRBV9 to TRBJ2-7, with no clear D. With 0 bases removed from V and 1 base from J, the gap between germline ends came to 8 bases. Germline CDR1 is SGDLS and CDR2 is YYNGEE. The CDR3 consists of 14 residues. The chain's CDR3 is CASSVGGVSYEQYF. As DNA, the CDR3 is TGTGCCAGCAGCGTAGGAGGAGTTTCCTACGAGCAGTACTTC.

This clone appeared once. The V and J genes are TRBV7-2 and TRBJ2-2; D remains ambiguous. Between the trimmed V and J ends, which lost 1 base and 3 bases, there was a span of 9 bases. Germline loops: CDR1 SGHTA, CDR2 FQGNSA. CDR3 length equals 15 residues. The chain's CDR3 is CASSLVGGYTGELFF. In DNA form, the CDR3 reads TGTGCCAGCAGCTTAGTTGGCGGATACACCGGGGAGCTGTTTTTT.

The chain links TRBV5-4 to TRBJ2-3; no clear D. V was cut by 4 bases and J by 0 bases, with 9 bases left in between. This CDR3 has 14 residues. Germline V gene sequence: CDR1 SGHNT, CDR2 YYREEE (reference sequence). The CDR3 region is CASSDFGSTDTQYF. The DNA of the CDR3 is TGTGCCAGCAGCGATTTTGGCAGCACAGATACGCAGTATTTT.

V and J are TRBV6-1 and TRBJ2-7, with TRBD2 identical over 7 bases. The junction had 10 bases not matched to a gene; V was cut back by 4 bases and J by 4 bases. Germline assignment: CDR1 MNHNS and CDR2 SASEGT. The CDR3 is made up of 15 amino acids. The CDR3 nucleotides read TGTGCCAGCAGTGTCACTAGCGTTCAGAGGTACGAGCAGTACTTC. This encodes CASSVTSVQRYEQYF.

This clone was observed once. The chain is built from TRBV7-9 and TRBJ2-7, with 10 bases fitting TRBD2. The germline V gene has CDR1 SEHNR and CDR2 FQNEAQ (reference sequence). The CDR3 spans 17 residues. V shed 5 bases and J 5 bases; nucleotides not matched to a gene: 15. CDR3 region: CASSPQAAGGPRDEQYF. The DNA for the CDR3 is TGTGCCAGCAGCCCTCAGGCAGCGGGGGGGCCGCGGGACGAGCAGTACTTC. The entire variable domain, with the rest obtained from reference TRBV7-9 and TRBJ2-7, is as follows: DTGVSQNPRHKITKRGQNVTFRCDPISEHNRLYWYRQTLGQGPEFLTYFQNEAQLEKSRLLSDRFSAERPKGSFSTLEIQRTEQGDSAMYLCASSPQAAGGPRDEQYFGPGTRLTVT.

This rearrangement joins TRBV28 to TRBJ1-2; TRBD1 matches 10 bases. This CDR3 has 15 residues. The germline V gene has CDR1 MDHEN and CDR2 SYDVKM. The V gene end was trimmed by 6 bases and the J gene end by 6 bases; junction bases not matched to a gene: 10. The CDR3 region is CASSKGTGDYNGYTF. CDR3 nucleotides: TGTGCCAGCAGCAAGGGGACAGGGGATTATAATGGCTACACCTTC.

The chain employs TRBV5-1 and TRBJ2-5; D call uncertain. CDR1 and CDR2 from the germline V gene are SGHRS and YFSETQ. Trimming removed 4 bases from V and 5 bases from J, with 18 bases in between. This CDR3 contains 15 residues. CDR3 nucleotide sequence: TGCGCCAGCAGCCCGTCGACAAGAATAGGGGAGACCCAGTACTTC. It is translated as CASSPSTRIGETQYF.

The chain links TRBV30 to TRBJ2-1; 7 bases agree with TRBD1. The CDR3 has 17 residues. Germline V gives CDR1 GTSNPN, CDR2 SVGIG (reference sequence). J was trimmed by 8 bases and V by 3 bases; bases with no gene match: 19. CDR3 sequence (DNA): TGTGCCTGGAGGTCCCCACCGGGACAGTGGCCGTCGGATGAGCAGTTCTTC. It translates to CAWRSPPGQWPSDEQFF.

V and J are TRBV7-6 and TRBJ1-4; D is undetermined. CDR1 and CDR2 (germline): SGHVS, FNYEAQ. The CDR3 totals 14 residues. V shed 3 bases and J shed 0 bases, with 5 bases lying between them. CDR3 in amino acids: CASSLRSTNEKLFF. The CDR3 nucleotides are TGTGCCAGCAGCTTGAGATCAACTAATGAAAAACTGTTTTTT.

The V and J genes are TRBV10-1 and TRBJ1-1; the D gene is possibly TRBD1 (5 bases). The CDR3 extends over 14 amino acids. With 2 bases removed from V and 5 bases from J, the gap between germline ends came to 12 bases. Germline assignment: CDR1 WNHNN and CDR2 SYGVQD (reference sequence). CDR3 in amino acids: CASSEGEGRTEAFF. The CDR3 DNA is TGCGCCAGCAGTGAGGGTGAGGGGAGGACTGAAGCTTTCTTT.

DNA of the CDR3: TGTGCCAGCAGTTTATCGGCAGAGAATGGCTACACCTTC. It encodes CASSLSAENGYTF. The genes are TRBV27 and TRBJ1-2; no clear D gene. CDR1 and CDR2 (germline): MNHEY, SMNVEV (reference sequence). Trimming took off 0 bases at V and 6 bases at J, with 8 bases between the two ends. CDR3 length: 13 amino acids.

This clone is a singleton in its sample. V gene TRBV6-1 combines with J gene TRBJ2-3; TRBD2 agrees at 7 bases. J was trimmed by 1 base and V by 2 bases; bases with no gene match: 9. This CDR3 is 17 amino acids long. Germline assignment: CDR1 MNHNS and CDR2 SASEGT. In DNA, the CDR3 is TGTGCCAGCAGTGAATACCTAGCTGGGGGGGGCACAGATACGCAGTATTTT. Amino acids: CASSEYLAGGGTDTQYF.

With respect to this clone: An end of the junction does not agree with germline; a read error may underlie this. This chain joins TRBV10-3 and TRBJ1-4; D remains unclear. The CDR3 covers 13 residues. Germline-derived CDR1 and CDR2 are ENHRY and SYGVKD. The CDR3 nucleotides read TGTGCCATCAGTGAGACACGTGGGGAAAAACCGTTTTTT. This gives the protein CAISETRGEKPFF.

The chain has TRBV6-5 and TRBJ1-1; 8 bases map to TRBD1. CDR1 MNHEY and CDR2 SVGAGI come from the germline V gene. The CDR3 is 15 amino acids. With V trimmed by 4 bases and J by 4 bases, 8 bases remained unmatched. In DNA form, the CDR3 reads TGTGCCAGCAGTTCCGGACAGGGTGTTTTCACTGAAGCTTTCTTT. Its protein is CASSSGQGVFTEAFF.

The rearrangement uses TRBV5-1 and TRBJ2-5, with 8 bases aligning to TRBD1. V lost 0 bases and J lost 5; bases outside the gene matches: 12. Germline CDR1 and CDR2: SGHRS and YFSETQ. The CDR3 sequence is 17 residues long. The CDR3 nucleotides read TGCGCCAGCAGCTTGGAAGCGCCAGGGGGCGCCGGGGAGACCCAGTACTTC. Protein: CASSLEAPGGAGETQYF.

This rearrangement joins TRBV28 to TRBJ1-1; 8 positions agree with TRBD1. V lost 4 bases to trimming and J lost 12 bases; unmatched junction nucleotides: 10. The CDR3 consists of 13 residues. Germline values: CDR1 MDHEN, CDR2 SYDVKM. CDR3 DNA: TGTGCCAGCAGTTCGGACAGGGCGACGGACACTTTCTTT. This translates into CASSSDRATDTFF. The whole variable domain, filled in from reference TRBV28 and TRBJ1-1, reads DVKVTQSSRYLVKRTGEKVFLECVQDMDHENMFWYRQDPGLGLRLIYFSYDVKMKEKGDIPEGYSVSREKKERFSLILESASTNQTSMYLCASSSDRATDTFFGQGTRLTVV.

CDR3 DNA sequence: TGTGCCAGCATCTCGACAGTCTCCTACGAGCAGTACTTC. It encodes CASISTVSYEQYF. V and J are TRBV27 and TRBJ2-7, with a possible D match to TRBD1 (5 bases). V lost 7 bases and J 0 bases, leaving 10 bases between the germline ends. This CDR3 contains 13 residues. Germline CDR1 MNHEY, CDR2 SMNVEV (reference sequence).